Listed here are 25 T cell receptor beta chains from one sample, sequenced in a study of shared clonotypes between healthy human individuals. Only in-frame clones appear in the TCRdb table, and some are missing; sequencing was by immunoSEQ multiplex PCR. Of about 980,000 clones in the sample, over 60% were seen once. The sequenced material came from memory CD4+ T cells sorted from blood. Indicated subset: CD45RA-negative fraction. The source is a man aged 18 to 30 in good health.

The chain combines TRBV4-1 with TRBJ2-7; D may match TRBD1 or TRBD2 (5 bases each). Germline V gene lookup returns CDR1 MGHRA and CDR2 YSYEKL. CDR3 length equals 16 residues. Trimming removed 4 bases from V and 5 bases from J, with 21 bases in between. CDR3 bases: TGCGCCAGCAGCCCCCTGTCCGGGTCTCGAGGGGACGAGCAGTACTTC. Translated: CASSPLSGSRGDEQYF.

V is TRBV19 and J is TRBJ2-5; tentative D call: TRBD2 (5 bases). Germline assignment: CDR1 LNHDA and CDR2 SQIVND (reference sequence). The CDR3 length is 13 residues. Between the trimmed V and J ends, which lost 5 bases and 1 base, there was a span of 8 bases. The CDR3 DNA reads TGTGCCAGTAGTCCCGAGGGCCAAGAGACCCAGTACTTC. As protein: CASSPEGQETQYF.

The rearrangement links TRBV27 to TRBJ2-3; a weak D match, TRBD2 (6 bases). CDR3 length equals 15 residues. V was clipped by 5 bases and J by 6 bases, with 18 bases between them. Germline V CDR1 and CDR2: MNHEY, SMNVEV (reference sequence). CDR3 coding DNA: TGTGCCAGCAGTCCCCTGGGACTGGGCGTGGATACGCAGTATTTT. Translating it yields CASSPLGLGVDTQYF.

The rearrangement uses TRBV9 and TRBJ1-1; D is uncertain. The germline V gene encodes CDR1 SGDLS and CDR2 YYNGEE. With 0 bases removed from V and 3 bases from J, the gap between germline ends came to 9 bases. The CDR3 length is 14 residues. The CDR3 spells CASSVDLGDTEAFF. In nucleotides, the CDR3 is TGTGCCAGCAGCGTAGATCTGGGAGACACTGAAGCTTTCTTT.

The chain has TRBV7-9 and TRBJ1-4, with 8 positions matching TRBD1. V lost 3 bases to trimming and J lost 2 bases; unmatched junction nucleotides: 11. CDR3 length: 18 amino acids. Germline lookup yields CDR1 SEHNR and CDR2 FQNEAQ (reference sequence). The CDR3 DNA follows: TGTGCCAGCAGCTTCGGACAGGGCTCAGGAAGGACTAATGAAAAACTGTTTTTT. Translation gives CASSFGQGSGRTNEKLFF.

This clone occurred a few times. V is TRBV5-6 and J is TRBJ1-1; 7 positions agree with TRBD1. The CDR3 is made up of 15 amino acids. With V trimmed by 4 bases and J by 0 bases, 6 bases remained unmatched. Germline CDR1 is SGHDT and CDR2 is YYEEEE. For the CDR3, the DNA is TGTGCCAGCAGCCCAGGGACAGTCATGAACACTGAAGCTTTCTTT. It specifies CASSPGTVMNTEAFF.

The rearrangement joins TRBV7-2 to TRBJ2-1; unclear D gene. This CDR3 has 16 amino acids. The germline CDR1 and CDR2 sequences are SGHTA and FQGNSA. The V end lost 2 bases, the J end lost 8 bases, and 19 bases lay between the germline ends. CDR3 region: CASSLRLGNNNDEQFF. In DNA form, the CDR3 reads TGTGCCAGCAGCTTACGGCTGGGGAACAACAATGATGAGCAGTTCTTC.

The CDR3 spells CASSRDRNAGNTIYF. The CDR3 DNA reads as TGTGCCAGCAGCCGAGACAGGAACGCCGGAAACACCATATATTTT. This chain uses TRBV5-6 with TRBJ1-3, with D possibly being TRBD1 (6 bases). Germline lookup yields CDR1 SGHDT and CDR2 YYEEEE. The CDR3 runs 15 residues. V was shortened by 4 bases and J by 4 bases, with 15 bases between the two germline ends.

Concerning this clone itself: A read error is possible here, since a much larger clone lies one base away. This same CDR3 is encoded by further DNA sequences in the sample. The chain links TRBV7-6 to TRBJ2-3; tentative D call: TRBD2 (5 bases). V was cut by 0 bases and J by 0 bases, with 7 bases left in between. The CDR3 extends over 15 amino acids. The germline gives CDR1 SGHVS, CDR2 FNYEAQ. The CDR3 DNA reads as TGTGCCAGCAGCTTAGCGGGAGCTAGCACAGATACGCAGTATTTT. Translation: CASSLAGASTDTQYF.

This chain joins TRBV5-8 and TRBJ1-4; D call uncertain. V lost 2 bases to trimming and J lost 0 bases, with 11 bases between them. CDR3 length: 16 residues. The germline gives CDR1 SGHTS, CDR2 YDEGEE. The CDR3 here is CASSLSPGATNEKLFF. DNA of the CDR3: TGTGCCAGCAGCTTATCTCCGGGCGCAACTAATGAAAAACTGTTTTTT.

The chain recombines TRBV4-3 with TRBJ2-3; no firm D call. Trimming took off 0 bases at V and 1 base at J, with 11 bases between the two ends. Germline lookup yields CDR1 LGHNA and CDR2 YSLEER. The CDR3 is made up of 16 amino acids. This chain's CDR3 is CASSQETAPGTDTQYF. The CDR3 DNA reads TGCGCCAGCAGCCAAGAAACAGCCCCAGGCACAGATACGCAGTATTTT.

This clone was found a few times. The V and J genes are TRBV9 and TRBJ2-3; TRBD1 is a possible D gene (5 bases). This CDR3 spans 14 amino acids. Trimming pared 2 bases from V and 1 base from J, leaving 8 bases between. CDR1 and CDR2 from the germline V gene are SGDLS and YYNGEE. CDR3 residues: CASSVGAGTDTQYF. The CDR3 nucleotides read TGTGCCAGCAGCGTTGGGGCCGGCACAGATACGCAGTATTTT.

J is TRBJ2-7 and V is TRBV29-1, with 8 bases aligning to TRBD1. J gave up 1 base and V 6 bases, and 2 bases lay outside the gene matches. Germline V CDR1 and CDR2: SQVTM, ANQGSEA. The CDR3 contains 12 residues. CDR3 bases: TGCAGCGTAGGGGACAGGTCCTACGAGCAGTACTTC. It codes for CSVGDRSYEQYF.

CDR3 region: CASSQTSGTLDTQYF. CDR3 coding DNA: TGTGCCAGCAGCCAGACTAGCGGGACCCTAGATACGCAGTATTTT. V usage is TRBV7-2 and J usage is TRBJ2-3, with 11 bases that match TRBD2. The CDR3 contains 15 residues. V lost 5 bases to trimming and J lost 5 bases; unmatched junction nucleotides: 6. Germline V gene sequence: CDR1 SGHTA, CDR2 FQGNSA. Full variable domain (missing parts from reference TRBV7-2 and TRBJ2-3): GAGVSQSPSNKVTEKGKDVELRCDPISGHTALYWYRQSLGQGLEFLIYFQGNSAPDKSGLPSDRFSAERTGGSVSTLTIQRTQQEDSAVYLCASSQTSGTLDTQYFGPGTRLTVL.

The chain is built from TRBV10-1 and TRBJ1-6; D unclear. CDR1 and CDR2 from the germline V gene are WNHNN and SYGVQD (reference sequence). V lost 0 bases and J 7 bases, leaving 10 bases between the germline ends. The CDR3 length is 15 residues. CDR3 sequence: CASSESTGRNSPLHF. The CDR3 DNA reads TGCGCCAGCAGTGAGTCGACCGGCAGGAATTCACCCCTCCACTTT.

For this clone: Other DNA variants within this sample encode the same CDR3. This chain connects TRBV7-9 to TRBJ2-2; D perhaps matches TRBD1 (5 bases). The CDR3 loop spans 15 amino acids. Trimming removed 1 base from V and 1 base from J, with 7 bases in between. Germline CDR1 and CDR2: SEHNR and FQNEAQ (reference sequence). Written as DNA, the CDR3 is TGTGCCAGCAGCTTAGGCCAGGGGAACACCGGGGAGCTGTTTTTT. This encodes CASSLGQGNTGELFF.

This rearrangement joins TRBV5-4 to TRBJ1-1; D perhaps matches TRBD1 (6 bases). The CDR3 totals 15 residues. Germline-derived CDR1 and CDR2 are SGHNT and YYREEE (reference sequence). Trimming removed 4 bases from V and 8 bases from J, with 21 bases in between. For the CDR3, the DNA is TGTGCCAGCAGCCCTGGCGGGCAGGGGCTTACGGAAGCTTTCTTT. This translates into CASSPGGQGLTEAFF. Full variable domain (missing parts from reference TRBV5-4 and TRBJ1-1): ETGVTQSPTHLIKTRGQQVTLRCSSQSGHNTVSWYQQALGQGPQFIFQYYREEENGRGNFPPRFSGLQFPNYSSELNVNALELDDSALYLCASSPGGQGLTEAFFGQGTRLTVV.

The chain employs TRBV30 and TRBJ2-5, with D unresolved. The J call may not be correct, given that the DNA end is closer to TRBJ2-7. The CDR3 runs to 15 residues. The germline V gene has CDR1 GTSNPN and CDR2 SVGIG (reference sequence). The CDR3 DNA reads TGTGCCTGGAGTGTACATTCCGGGTTGCGTTACGAGCAGTACTTC. Protein product: CAWSVHSGLRYEQYF.

This clone was seen a few times. The chain is built from TRBV6-1 and TRBJ2-1; 7 nucleotides align to TRBD1. CDR3 length: 14 amino acids. The V segment lost 6 bases and the J segment 8 bases; nucleotides outside the gene matches: 10. CDR1 is MNHNS and CDR2 is SASEGT in the germline V gene. The CDR3 sequence: CASRSNRGEDEQFF. The CDR3, as DNA: TGTGCCAGCAGATCTAACAGGGGAGAAGATGAGCAGTTCTTC.

The chain couples TRBV30 to TRBJ1-3; the D gene is possibly TRBD1 (5 bases). Germline loops: CDR1 GTSNPN, CDR2 SVGIG (reference sequence). V was clipped by 0 bases and J by 7 bases, with 16 bases between them. The CDR3 has 15 residues. The DNA of the CDR3 is TGTGCCTGGAGTGTACTTGCTGGGGGTGCGAACACCATATATTTT. It is translated as CAWSVLAGGANTIYF. Looking up the rest from reference TRBV30 and TRBJ1-3 gives the full variable domain: SQTIHQWPATLVQPVGSPLSLECTVEGTSNPNLYWYRQAAGRGLQLLFYSVGIGQISSEVPQNLSASRPQDRQFILSSKKLLLSDSGFYLCAWSVLAGGANTIYFGEGSWLTVV.

This chain uses TRBV6-1 with TRBJ2-5; D not certain. The germline gives CDR1 MNHNS, CDR2 SASEGT. Between the trimmed V and J ends, which lost 6 bases and 5 bases, there was a span of 10 bases. CDR3 size: 12 residues. The DNA for the CDR3 is TGTGCCAGCAGAAGGACGTCGGAGACCCAGTACTTC. Translation: CASRRTSETQYF.

CDR3 sequence: CASRPHHSYEQYF. CDR3 in DNA: TGTGCCAGCAGACCCCACCACAGCTACGAGCAGTACTTC. The V and J genes are TRBV2 and TRBJ2-7; no firm D call. V gave up 6 bases and J gave up 3 bases, with 12 bases separating them. The germline CDR1 and CDR2 sequences are SNHLY and FYNNEI. The CDR3 totals 13 residues. The full variable domain, its missing parts supplied by reference TRBV2 and TRBJ2-7, is EPEVTQTPSHQVTQMGQEVILRCVPISNHLYFYWYRQILGQKVEFLVSFYNNEISEKSEIFDDQFSVERPDGSNFTLKIRSTKLEDSAMYFCASRPHHSYEQYFGPGTRLTVT.

The chain joins TRBV6-5 to TRBJ2-1; D uncertain. This CDR3 has 15 residues. V shed 0 bases and J shed 5 bases, with 11 bases lying between them. Germline CDR1 and CDR2: MNHEY and SVGAGI. DNA for the CDR3: TGTGCCAGCAGTTACTCTATCCGTGCTAACAATGAGCAGTTCTTC. It specifies CASSYSIRANNEQFF.

The CDR3 protein is CASSYWGEDAQYF. CDR3 DNA: TGTGCCAGCAGTTACTGGGGGGAGGATGCCCAGTACTTC. The J gene is TRBJ2-5, the V gene TRBV6-5; TRBD2 might be the D (6 bases). V lost 1 base and J 9 bases, leaving 12 bases between the germline ends. Germline values: CDR1 MNHEY, CDR2 SVGAGI. The CDR3 contains 13 residues.

The chain is built from TRBV4-1 and TRBJ2-3; 13 positions match TRBD2. The CDR3 totals 17 residues. Germline values: CDR1 MGHRA, CDR2 YSYEKL. Trimming at V came to 5 bases and at J to 4 bases, leaving 9 bases not matched to a gene. The DNA for the CDR3 is TGCGCCAGCAGCGCCGGAGGGACTAGCGGGATTTCAGATACGCAGTATTTT. It specifies CASSAGGTSGISDTQYF.